Following are 23 T cell receptor beta chains from one sample sequenced in a study of cytomegalovirus exposure and HLA in healthy donors. The PCR was carried out with 60 Vbeta primers and 13 Jbeta primers. The data were produced by immunoSEQ multiplex PCR, yet TCRdb's version contains in-frame clones alone and is incomplete. The data contain some 190,000 clones, approximately 9.5% of them singletons. Sequencing was carried out using PBMCs. All receptors derive from a young woman in good health and CMV-seropositive.

J is TRBJ2-3 and V is TRBV10-1; the D gene is possibly TRBD1 (6 bases). The CDR3 is 14 amino acids. V dropped 3 bases and J dropped 2 bases, with 9 bases sitting between them. The V gene's germline CDR1 is WNHNN and CDR2 SYGVQD (reference sequence). The DNA of the CDR3 is TGCGCCAGCAGTGAAGGGACATTCACAGATACGCAGTATTTT. This sequence encodes CASSEGTFTDTQYF.

The genes are TRBV18 and TRBJ1-1; 10 bases are a match to TRBD1. The CDR3 has 16 amino acids. In germline, CDR1 is KGHSH, CDR2 LQKENI. The ends lost 4 bases at V and 1 base at J; junction bases unmatched: 6. The CDR3 loop reads CASSQTGGSWNTEAFF. The CDR3 nucleotides read TGTGCCAGCTCACAGACAGGGGGCTCGTGGAACACTGAAGCTTTCTTT.

The chain links TRBV5-6 to TRBJ1-2, with 8 bases that match TRBD1. The CDR3 has 14 amino acids. Germline-derived CDR1 and CDR2 are SGHDT and YYEEEE. With V trimmed by 3 bases and J by 7 bases, 8 bases remained unmatched. CDR3 protein: CASSWGQDRAGYTF. In DNA form, the CDR3 reads TGTGCCAGCAGCTGGGGGCAGGACAGGGCTGGCTACACCTTC.

This clone has a handful of counts. The chain employs TRBV2 and TRBJ2-7, with 7 bases fitting TRBD1. The CDR3 totals 15 residues. The J segment lost 5 bases and the V segment lost 4 bases, leaving 11 bases of the junction unmatched. CDR1 and CDR2 (germline): SNHLY, FYNNEI. The CDR3 bases are TGTGCCAGCAGTGGAAGAGGGGGCGAATATGACGAGCAGTACTTC. It codes for CASSGRGGEYDEQYF.

There are a few counts of this clone. The chain is built from TRBV30 and TRBJ1-3; no clear D. Looked up from germline, CDR1 is GTSNPN and CDR2 is SVGIG (reference sequence). V was cut by 4 bases and J by 1 base, with 5 bases left in between. CDR3 size: 12 residues. The CDR3 coding sequence is TGTGCCTGGATGACATCTGGAAACACCATATATTTT. It is translated as CAWMTSGNTIYF.

The chain joins TRBV7-9 to TRBJ1-2, with a possible D match to TRBD1 (5 bases). Trimming took 4 bases from V and 4 from J, leaving 16 bases between them. CDR1 SEHNR and CDR2 FQNEAQ come from the germline V gene (reference sequence). The CDR3 covers 15 residues. The CDR3 spells CASSSDSVSLYGYTF. The CDR3 DNA sequence: TGTGCCAGCAGCTCAGACAGCGTGAGCCTCTATGGCTACACCTTC.

The chain has TRBV5-5 and TRBJ1-4; the match to TRBD1 covers 9 bases. With 4 bases clipped from V and 10 bases from J, the junction kept 8 bases outside the gene matches. Looked up from germline, CDR1 is SGHKS and CDR2 is YYEKEE (reference sequence). The CDR3 spans 14 residues. The CDR3 loop reads CASSVGTGTRKLFF. As DNA, the CDR3 is TGTGCCAGCAGCGTCGGGACAGGGACGCGAAAACTGTTTTTT.

The gene calls are TRBV6-1 and TRBJ2-5; TRBD1 might be the D (6 bases). The DNA matches TRBJ2-7 better at its end, which makes the J call doubtful. CDR3 length: 12 residues. The germline V gene has CDR1 MNHNS and CDR2 SASEGT. The CDR3 sequence is CASSDRGYEQYF. Here the CDR3 DNA reads TGTGCCAGCAGTGACAGGGGCTACGAGCAGTACTTC.

This clone has a handful of counts. The rearrangement links TRBV10-3 to TRBJ2-1; 10 nucleotides line up with TRBD2. With V trimmed by 4 bases and J by 3 bases, 12 bases remained unmatched. The CDR3 is 18 amino acids. Germline V CDR1 and CDR2: ENHRY, SYGVKD. The CDR3 loop reads CAISARSSSGSHYNEQFF. CDR3 nucleotides: TGTGCCATCAGTGCGAGATCCTCTAGCGGGAGTCACTACAATGAGCAGTTCTTC.

V is TRBV18 and J is TRBJ1-1, with 8 nucleotides matching TRBD1. V lost 1 base to trimming and J lost 1 base; unmatched junction nucleotides: 5. Germline V lookup: CDR1 KGHSH, CDR2 LQKENI. This CDR3 spans 16 amino acids. Here the CDR3 reads CASSPRGQGANTEAFF. The CDR3 DNA is TGTGCCAGCTCACCACGAGGTCAGGGGGCGAACACTGAAGCTTTCTTT. Full variable domain (outside the CDR3, taken from reference TRBV18 and TRBJ1-1): NAGVMQNPRHLVRRRGQEARLRCSPMKGHSHVYWYRQLPEEGLKFMVYLQKENIIDESGMPKERFSAEFPKEGPSILRIQQVVRGDSAAYFCASSPRGQGANTEAFFGQGTRLTVV.

This clone was detected a few times. The chain combines TRBV30 with TRBJ2-2; D is undetermined. Trimming took 3 bases from V and 3 from J, leaving 5 bases between them. CDR3 length: 12 residues. In germline, CDR1 is GTSNPN, CDR2 SVGIG (reference sequence). DNA of the CDR3: TGTGCCTGGAGCCGGGACACCGGGGAGCTGTTTTTT. It encodes CAWSRDTGELFF.

This clone was detected only a few times. The rearrangement joins TRBV9 to TRBJ2-3; TRBD1 agrees at 7 bases. Germline lookup yields CDR1 SGDLS and CDR2 YYNGEE. The V segment lost 3 bases and the J segment 5 bases; nucleotides outside the gene matches: 12. This CDR3 spans 16 amino acids. CDR3 bases: TGTGCCAGCAGCGCCTCACAGGGGTACAGAGTAGATACGCAGTATTTT. Translated, it gives CASSASQGYRVDTQYF.

This clone was seen a handful of times. J is TRBJ2-7 and V is TRBV4-2; TRBD1 aligns across 7 bases. The CDR3 spans 16 residues. Germline-derived CDR1 and CDR2 are LGHNA and YNFKEQ. The ends lost 1 base at V and 0 bases at J; junction bases unmatched: 6. The CDR3 nucleotides are TGTGCCAGCAGCCAAGGTCCAGGGGGTCTCTCCTACGAGCAGTACTTC. It is translated as CASSQGPGGLSYEQYF.

This clone occurred a few times. The chain joins TRBV14 to TRBJ1-1; TRBD1 matches 8 bases. V shed 6 bases and J 5 bases; nucleotides not matched to a gene: 11. CDR3 length: 15 residues. Germline V gene lookup returns CDR1 SGHDN and CDR2 FVKESK. Here the CDR3 reads CASSSGQGGGTEAFF. Here the CDR3 DNA reads TGTGCCAGCAGTTCCGGACAGGGCGGGGGAACTGAAGCTTTCTTT.

The chain has TRBV11-2 and TRBJ2-2; 8 nucleotides match TRBD2. Trimming removed 0 bases from V and 5 bases from J; junction bases left unmatched: 5. The CDR3 runs to 16 residues. Germline assignment: CDR1 SGHAT and CDR2 FQNNGV. The CDR3 sequence: CASSLELAEKTGELFF. The CDR3 DNA is TGTGCCAGCAGCTTAGAACTAGCGGAGAAAACCGGGGAGCTGTTTTTT.

This chain joins TRBV18 and TRBJ1-4; weak D call: TRBD1 (5 bases). CDR1 is KGHSH and CDR2 is LQKENI in the germline V gene. V dropped 0 bases and J dropped 8 bases, with 13 bases sitting between them. This CDR3 has 15 residues. CDR3 residues: CASSPPFEGVEKLFF. The CDR3 nucleotides are TGTGCCAGCTCACCACCATTCGAAGGGGTGGAAAAACTGTTTTTT.

This clone showed up just a few times. The chain uses TRBV7-6 and TRBJ2-2; TRBD1 matches 9 bases. Germline CDR1 and CDR2: SGHVS and FNYEAQ. Trimming at V came to 5 bases and at J to 4 bases, leaving 8 bases not matched to a gene. CDR3 length: 16 residues. The DNA for the CDR3 is TGTGCCAGCAGCCTCGGACAGGGGAGGAGCACCGGGGAGCTGTTTTTT. This gives the protein CASSLGQGRSTGELFF.

The chain has TRBV7-2 and TRBJ2-1; TRBD2 matches 7 bases. J was trimmed by 10 bases and V by 2 bases; bases with no gene match: 14. Germline assignment: CDR1 SGHTA and CDR2 FQGNSA. The CDR3 runs 16 residues. This CDR3 is CASSLRLAGEVGEQFF. The DNA of the CDR3 is TGTGCCAGCAGCTTAAGGTTGGCGGGAGAGGTGGGAGAGCAGTTCTTC.

This clone showed up just a few times. This rearrangement joins TRBV5-6 to TRBJ1-4, with D possibly matching TRBD1 (5 bases). This CDR3 is built from 15 residues. V lost 3 bases and J 8 bases, leaving 17 bases between the germline ends. CDR1 and CDR2 (germline): SGHDT, YYEEEE. In DNA form, the CDR3 reads TGTGCCAGCAGCTCATTAAGGGAGGGGAACGAAAAACTGTTTTTT. Translated: CASSSLREGNEKLFF. The whole variable domain, filled in from reference TRBV5-6 and TRBJ1-4, reads DAGVTQSPTHLIKTRGQQVTLRCSPKSGHDTVSWYQQALGQGPQFIFQYYEEEERQRGNFPDRFSGHQFPNYSSELNVNALLLGDSALYLCASSSLREGNEKLFFGSGTQLSVL.

This clone has only a few counts. V usage is TRBV10-3 and J usage is TRBJ1-4; 8 bases line up with TRBD1. The germline gives CDR1 ENHRY, CDR2 SYGVKD. The trim removed 11 bases at V and 5 bases at J, leaving 7 bases unmatched. The CDR3 sequence is 13 residues long. CDR3 sequence reads: CAVTRDRNEKLFF. DNA of the CDR3: TGTGCCGTCACGAGGGACAGGAATGAAAAACTGTTTTTT.

In this sample, this clone turned up once. CDR3 protein: CASSEQGNDQPQHF. Here the CDR3 DNA reads TGTGCCAGTAGTGAACAGGGGAATGATCAGCCCCAGCATTTT. The J gene is TRBJ1-5, the V gene TRBV19; 7 nucleotides line up with TRBD1. In germline, CDR1 is LNHDA, CDR2 SQIVND (reference sequence). Trimming removed 5 bases from V and 5 bases from J; junction bases left unmatched: 6. The CDR3 loop spans 14 amino acids.

The table lists this clone with a few counts. The chain couples TRBV30 to TRBJ2-1; 7 nucleotides line up with TRBD2. After removal of 2 bases from V and 3 bases from J, the junction contained 10 bases not matched to a gene. CDR3 length: 16 amino acids. Germline assignment: CDR1 GTSNPN and CDR2 SVGIG (reference sequence). CDR3 protein: CAWSSSGGRLYNEQFF. Here the CDR3 DNA reads TGTGCCTGGAGTTCCTCTGGCGGGAGACTCTACAATGAGCAGTTCTTC.

J is TRBJ2-2 and V is TRBV5-6, with a tentative D call TRBD1 (5 bases). Trimming took 2 bases from V and 7 from J, leaving 6 bases between them. This CDR3 is 12 amino acids long. CDR1 SGHDT and CDR2 YYEEEE come from the germline V gene. CDR3 amino acids: CASSLGVGELFF. In DNA, the CDR3 is TGTGCCAGCAGCTTAGGGGTCGGGGAGCTGTTTTTT.